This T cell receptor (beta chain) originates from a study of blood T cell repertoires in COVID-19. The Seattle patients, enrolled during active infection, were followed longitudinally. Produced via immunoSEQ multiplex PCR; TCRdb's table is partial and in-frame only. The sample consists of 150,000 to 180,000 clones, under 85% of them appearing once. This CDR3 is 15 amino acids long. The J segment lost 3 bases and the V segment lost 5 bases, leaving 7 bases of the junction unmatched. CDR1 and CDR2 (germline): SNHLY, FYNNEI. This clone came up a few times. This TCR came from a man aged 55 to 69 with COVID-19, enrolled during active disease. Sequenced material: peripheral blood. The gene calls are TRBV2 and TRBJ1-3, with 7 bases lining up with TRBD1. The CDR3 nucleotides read TGTGCCAGCAGTTCCGACAGGGCACTTGGAAACACCATATATTTT. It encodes CASSSDRALGNTIYF.